This entry lists 20 T cell receptor beta chains sequenced from one sample in a study of T cells in Graves' hyperthyroidism and ophthalmopathy (dated by TCRdb to the late 2010s). Library preparation employed multiplex PCR. The sequencer was an Illumina HiSeq 2000. TCR beta CDR3 regions were amplified from RNA transcripts. The first round of RT-PCR for the TCR CDR3 was performed with the HTBI primer set and the Qiagen OneStep RT-PCR kit. TCRdb trimmed the raw reads at Q25, called clones with MiXCR and kept productive beta chains. Entries that share a CDR3 protein sequence are merged under the most common genes and DNA. The sample table records a few hundred thousand distinct CDR3 sequences; about a sixth of these occur just once. Clones ranked in the top ten supply 3% to 4% of the sample. Sequencing was performed on blood. Receptors were obtained from a middle-aged woman with Graves' ophthalmopathy.

Ten or more counts support this clonotype. The chain uses TRBV28 and TRBJ2-3; TRBD2 might be the D (5 bases). Trimming shortened V by 3 bases and J by 3 bases, and 10 bases separated the two germline ends. This CDR3 has 14 amino acids. In germline, CDR1 is MDHEN, CDR2 SYDVKM. CDR3 sequence (DNA): TGTGCCAGCAGTTTTTATTGGAGGACAGATACGCAGTATTTT. Translating it yields CASSFYWRTDTQYF.

This clonotype was detected many times. This chain links TRBV5-1 with TRBJ1-2; tentative D call: TRBD1 (5 bases). The germline CDR1 and CDR2 sequences are SGHRS and YFSETQ. The CDR3 has 14 residues. V shed 4 bases and J shed 4 bases, with 14 bases lying between them. The CDR3 spells CASSVTQGSYGYTF. In DNA, the CDR3 is TGCGCCAGCAGCGTGACCCAGGGAAGCTATGGCTACACCTTC.

This clonotype occurred a few times. The J gene is TRBJ2-3, the V gene TRBV20-1; D possibly matches TRBD1 or TRBD2 (6 bases each). Germline-derived CDR1 and CDR2 are DFQATT and SNEGSKA (reference sequence). Trimming took 5 bases from V and 0 from J, leaving 12 bases between them. The CDR3 runs to 14 residues. CDR3 in amino acids: CSALGGPSTDTQYF. CDR3 in DNA: TGCAGTGCTTTGGGGGGCCCTAGCACAGATACGCAGTATTTT.

This clonotype was seen only once. The CDR3 is CASSSSGPAYEQYF. The CDR3 bases are TGCGCCAGCAGCTCTAGCGGGCCCGCCTACGAGCAGTACTTC. V is TRBV5-1 and J is TRBJ2-7, with 8 bases identical to TRBD2. The CDR3 spans 14 residues. V trimming: 3 bases; J trimming: 2 bases; junction bases outside the gene matches: 4. Germline loops: CDR1 SGHRS, CDR2 YFSETQ.

This sequence joins TRBV5-1 and TRBJ1-3; D remains unclear. Germline V CDR1 and CDR2: SGHRS, YFSETQ. This CDR3 is built from 14 residues. V lost 0 bases, J lost 4 bases, and 8 bases lay in between. CDR3 sequence: CASSLEGSGNTIYF. The CDR3 nucleotides read TGCGCCAGCAGCTTGGAGGGTTCAGGAAACACCATATATTTT.

This clonotype was counted many times. The chain joins TRBV11-2 to TRBJ2-3, with a weak D call TRBD2 (6 bases). Per the germline V gene, CDR1 is SGHAT and CDR2 is FQNNGV. The CDR3 has 14 residues. Between the trimmed V and J ends, which lost 4 bases and 5 bases, there was a span of 13 bases. The chain's CDR3 is CASSSTPGGDTQYF. DNA for the CDR3: TGTGCCAGCAGCTCCACTCCCGGGGGAGATACGCAGTATTTT. Supplemented by reference TRBV11-2 and TRBJ2-3, the full variable domain reads EAGVAQSPRYKIIEKRQSVAFWCNPISGHATLYWYQQILGQGPKLLIQFQNNGVVDDSQLPKDRFSAERLKGVDSTLKIQPAKLEDSAVYLCASSSTPGGDTQYFGPGTRLTVL.

This clonotype came up many times. V usage is TRBV5-1 and J usage is TRBJ1-1; 10 bases map to TRBD1. Germline V gene lookup returns CDR1 SGHRS and CDR2 YFSETQ. The CDR3 loop spans 15 amino acids. Trimming at V came to 4 bases and at J to 3 bases, leaving 6 bases not matched to a gene. The DNA for the CDR3 is TGCGCCAGCAGCGTGACAGGGGGCGGTTACACTGAAGCTTTCTTT. Amino acids: CASSVTGGGYTEAFF.

CDR3 sequence (DNA): TGTGCCTTGGACGGGACAGGGCTCTACGAGCAGTACTTC. Residues: CALDGTGLYEQYF. The rearrangement uses TRBV30 and TRBJ2-7, with 9 bases aligning to TRBD1. V was clipped by 7 bases and J by 3 bases; unmatched bases: 7. The CDR3 runs to 13 residues. Germline V gene sequence: CDR1 GTSNPN, CDR2 SVGIG (reference sequence). The variable domain in full, completed from reference TRBV30 and TRBJ2-7, reads SQTIHQWPATLVQPVGSPLSLECTVEGTSNPNLYWYRQAAGRGLQLLFYSVGIGQISSEVPQNLSASRPQDRQFILSSKKLLLSDSGFYLCALDGTGLYEQYFGPGTRLTVT.

This clonotype appeared many times. V and J are TRBV28 and TRBJ2-2, with D hard to call. Germline V gene data show CDR1 as MDHEN and CDR2 as SYDVKM. The V and J ends lost 3 bases and 3 bases respectively, with 5 bases between them. CDR3 length: 13 residues. The CDR3 DNA reads as TGTGCCAGCAGTTTTCGGCACACCGGGGAGCTGTTTTTT. This codes for CASSFRHTGELFF.

This clonotype has more than one count but fewer than ten. This sequence joins TRBV29-1 and TRBJ2-1; D gene ambiguous. The germline V gene encodes CDR1 SQVTM and CDR2 ANQGSEA. This CDR3 has 14 amino acids. The V gene lost 4 bases and the J gene lost 0 bases, with 10 bases spanning the gap. This CDR3 is CSVASPPSYNEQFF. CDR3 coding DNA: TGCAGCGTTGCGAGCCCCCCCTCCTACAATGAGCAGTTCTTC.

This clonotype was counted only a few times. The rearrangement uses TRBV28 and TRBJ2-5, with TRBD1 identical over 10 bases. Per germline, CDR1 MDHEN and CDR2 SYDVKM. V lost 5 bases to trimming and J lost 9 bases; unmatched junction nucleotides: 12. This CDR3 is 15 amino acids long. The CDR3 loop reads CASSRDRGFRGAQYF. CDR3 sequence (DNA): TGTGCCAGCAGTAGGGACAGGGGCTTTCGTGGGGCCCAGTACTTC.

This clonotype was found a few times. The chain joins TRBV10-1 to TRBJ1-5; D possibly corresponds to TRBD1 (6 bases). The V end lost 5 bases, the J end lost 0 bases, and 14 bases lay between the germline ends. CDR1 is WNHNN, CDR2 SYGVQD, per germline (reference sequence). The CDR3 runs 16 residues. This CDR3 reads CASSIHRADSNQPQHF. The CDR3 DNA follows: TGCGCCAGCAGTATTCACAGGGCCGATAGCAATCAGCCCCAGCATTTT.

The rearrangement uses TRBV18 and TRBJ2-5; TRBD1 might be the D (5 bases). V gave up 0 bases and J gave up 5 bases, with 13 bases separating them. Germline V gene data show CDR1 as KGHSH and CDR2 as LQKENI. This CDR3 contains 15 residues. The CDR3 region is CASSPPGQIRETQYF. In DNA form, the CDR3 reads TGTGCCAGCTCACCACCGGGGCAGATTCGGGAGACCCAGTACTTC.

This clonotype was counted many times. The V and J genes are TRBV3-1 and TRBJ1-2; 8 bases agree with TRBD1. J was trimmed by 4 bases and V by 2 bases; bases with no gene match: 6. Germline-derived CDR1 and CDR2 are LGHDT and YNNKEL (reference sequence). The CDR3 length is 15 residues. DNA of the CDR3: TGTGCCAGCAGCCAACGAGGACAGGGCGGCTATGGCTACACCTTC. This encodes CASSQRGQGGYGYTF.

This clonotype was observed many times. This chain uses TRBV11-2 with TRBJ2-1, with D hard to call. Germline lookup yields CDR1 SGHAT and CDR2 FQNNGV. The CDR3 loop spans 15 amino acids. The V gene lost 1 base and the J gene lost 2 bases, with 9 bases spanning the gap. The CDR3 bases are TGTGCCAGCAGCTTAGGAGTCGCTACCTACAATGAGCAGTTCTTC. It specifies CASSLGVATYNEQFF.

V is TRBV7-8 and J is TRBJ1-2, with 10 bases matching TRBD1. Per germline, CDR1 SGHVS and CDR2 FQNEAQ. This CDR3 has 14 amino acids. After removal of 5 bases from V and 3 bases from J, the junction contained 3 bases not matched to a gene. CDR3 DNA sequence: TGTGCCAGCAGCCGGACAGGGGGTTACTATGGCTACACCTTC. Translated, it gives CASSRTGGYYGYTF.

The table lists this clonotype with a few counts. A read error may produce the germline difference seen at one junction end. V usage is TRBV2 and J usage is TRBJ2-5, with a weak D call TRBD2 (6 bases). The length of the CDR3 is 14 residues. CDR1 is SNHLY and CDR2 is FYNNEI in the germline V gene. CDR3 in DNA: TGTGCCAGCAGGGAAGTTTGGGGGGTAGAGACCCAGTACTTC. Its translation is CASREVWGVETQYF.

This clonotype has a handful of counts. The gene calls are TRBV5-6 and TRBJ1-5, with a possible D match to TRBD1 (5 bases). Between the trimmed V and J ends, which lost 4 bases and 7 bases, there was a span of 9 bases. CDR1 and CDR2 from the germline V gene are SGHDT and YYEEEE. The length of the CDR3 is 12 residues. This chain's CDR3 is CASSRDGQPQHF. The CDR3 DNA reads TGTGCCAGCAGCCGGGACGGGCAGCCCCAGCATTTT.

This clonotype was seen a few times. The rearrangement joins TRBV14 to TRBJ2-7; D is undetermined. Per germline, CDR1 SGHDN and CDR2 FVKESK. The CDR3 is 11 residues long. The V end lost 0 bases, the J end lost 7 bases, and 4 bases lay between the germline ends. In DNA, the CDR3 is TGTGCCAGCAGCCAAGATACAGAGCAGTACTTC. Its protein is CASSQDTEQYF.

This sequence joins TRBV4-2 and TRBJ2-6, with 9 positions matching TRBD1. The CDR3 loop spans 19 amino acids. V lost 3 bases and J lost 3; bases outside the gene matches: 12. CDR1 and CDR2 (germline): LGHNA, YNFKEQ. Written as DNA, the CDR3 is TGTGCCAGCAGCCATCCCCCGGGACAGGGTTATAGTGGGGCCAACGTCCTGACTTTC. Translation gives CASSHPPGQGYSGANVLTF.